This entry is about one T cell receptor (beta chain). The antigen it binds to is not known. No qualities accompany the bases; no much larger clone lies one base away. The sample originates from a study of CD8+ T cells in alopecia areata (dated by TCRdb to 2016 to 2019). Notes on the research overall: The treated patients took part in an open-label pilot trial in which moderate-to-severe alopecia areata was treated with oral tofacitinib at 5 to 10 mg twice daily. Scalp clonality was compared among normal scalp (n=4), patchy alopecia areata scalp (n=8), and alopecia totalis/universalis scalp (n=8). On the human side, TCRbeta sequencing was run on scalp tissue and on sorted CD4+ and CD8+ peripheral blood T cells from healthy controls and from alopecia areata patients with either patchy or totalis/universalis disease. Tofacitinib-treated patients had biopsies at baseline and at 4 and 24 weeks of treatment, with a later scalp biopsy in several patients. TCRbeta CDR3 regions were amplified by immunoSEQ multiplex PCR with 35 Vbeta forward and 13 Jbeta reverse primers. RNA was obtained with the PAXgene miRNA kit for fixed scalp, the miRNeasy kit for PBMCs, and the RNeasy kit for mouse skin. High-throughput TCRbeta sequencing was used to examine T cell clonal expansion in alopecia areata in both the C3H/HeJ mouse model and human patients. Patients stayed on tofacitinib for 6 to 18 months and then had 6 months of follow-up off drug so that delayed response and recurrence could be assessed. Overall study results and their limits: Shared TCR sequences between patients were less evident than in mice, which may be partly attributable to HLA diversity in the patient population. Scalp TCR repertoire analysis is complicated because resident alphabeta T cells in normal human skin are also sequenced, whereas mouse skin is dominated by gammadelta T cells. Lesional scalp, especially in alopecia totalis/universalis, showed higher clonality and more expanded CD8+ clones than normal scalp, suggesting antigenic drive.

The method behind the library was the immunoSEQ multiplex PCR assay. RNA was extracted from all samples and reverse transcribed into cDNA, which served as template for TCR sequencing. SuperScript III was used to make first-strand cDNA, primed with a 2:1 mix of oligo-dT and random hexamers. A synthetic immune receptor repertoire was used to assess amplification bias, and residual bias was removed computationally. The study's processing was this. Raw reads were preprocessed to remove errors, and CDR3 was defined by IMGT conventions from the conserved cysteine to phenylalanine. To get clonality, Shannon entropy was normalized by log2 of the number of productive unique TCRs and the result was subtracted from 1. Whether each scalp clone was CD4 or CD8 was inferred by checking scalp TCRbeta sequences against the CD4 and CD8 repertoires from sorted blood. Here the immuneACCESS table is served through TCRdb, limited to in-frame sequences with V and J called. Missing clones are a known gap in these copies; in checked studies unresolved V genes cover under half, and the rest lacks a known reason. The V and J calls and the clone size are those of that table, but D and trimming were determined from the DNA. The sample table shows around 160,000 clones, and 80% to 90% are seen once. The ten largest make up roughly 16% of the sample.

The intended sense of this specimen's time point label: baseline before oral tofacitinib. From alopecia areata patients, peripheral blood was collected along with lesional scalp punch biopsies. PBMCs were isolated by density centrifugation and stained for CD3, CD4 and CD8, and CD4+ and CD8+ T cells were sorted on a FACSAria. The CDR3, from cysteine to phenylalanine, totals 14 residues. Just the 42-base CDR3 DNA is kept, in frame starting at base 1. The germline V gene (reference sequence) provides CDR1 GTSNPN and CDR2 SVGIG. Specimen: CD8+ T cells sorted from blood, collected at week 0. The source of this sequence is a human donor with alopecia areata. The rearrangement combines TRBV30 with TRBJ2-5; a stretch of 8 junction bases matches TRBD2. The DNA end is more similar to TRBJ2-7, so the J call may be wrong. The DNA sequence is as follows: TGTGCCTGGAGTGTAGCGGGGGACTTCTACGAGCAGTACTTC. It codes for CAWSVAGDFYEQYF.